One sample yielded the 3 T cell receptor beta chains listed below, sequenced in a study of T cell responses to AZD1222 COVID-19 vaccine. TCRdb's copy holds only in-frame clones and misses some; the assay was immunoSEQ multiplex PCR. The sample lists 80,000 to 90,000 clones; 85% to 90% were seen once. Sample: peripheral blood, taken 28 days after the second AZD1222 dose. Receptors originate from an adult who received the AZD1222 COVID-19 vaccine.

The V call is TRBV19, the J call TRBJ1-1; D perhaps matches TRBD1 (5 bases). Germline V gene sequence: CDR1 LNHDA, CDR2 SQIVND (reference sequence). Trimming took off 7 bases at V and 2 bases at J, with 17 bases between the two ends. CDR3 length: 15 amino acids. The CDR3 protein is CASTRGTGGNTEAFF. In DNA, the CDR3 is TGTGCCAGTACCAGAGGGACGGGGGGTAACACTGAAGCTTTCTTT.

The CDR3 loop is CASSSTGNTGELFF. DNA for the CDR3: TGTGCCAGCAGCTCGACAGGGAACACCGGGGAGCTGTTTTTT. The chain uses TRBV7-2 and TRBJ2-2; possible D gene TRBD1, 6 bases. V lost 4 bases, J lost 1 base, and 7 bases lay in between. CDR3 length: 14 amino acids. CDR1 and CDR2 (germline): SGHTA, FQGNSA. Variable domain in full (rest from reference TRBV7-2 and TRBJ2-2): GAGVSQSPSNKVTEKGKDVELRCDPISGHTALYWYRQSLGQGLEFLIYFQGNSAPDKSGLPSDRFSAERTGGSVSTLTIQRTQQEDSAVYLCASSSTGNTGELFFGEGSRLTVL.

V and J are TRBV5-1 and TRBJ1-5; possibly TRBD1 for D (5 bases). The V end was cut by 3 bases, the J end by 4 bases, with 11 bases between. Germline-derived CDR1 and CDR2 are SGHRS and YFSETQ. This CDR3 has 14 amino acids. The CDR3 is CASSSNPGNQPQHF. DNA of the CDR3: TGCGCCAGCAGCTCCAACCCAGGGAATCAGCCCCAGCATTTT.